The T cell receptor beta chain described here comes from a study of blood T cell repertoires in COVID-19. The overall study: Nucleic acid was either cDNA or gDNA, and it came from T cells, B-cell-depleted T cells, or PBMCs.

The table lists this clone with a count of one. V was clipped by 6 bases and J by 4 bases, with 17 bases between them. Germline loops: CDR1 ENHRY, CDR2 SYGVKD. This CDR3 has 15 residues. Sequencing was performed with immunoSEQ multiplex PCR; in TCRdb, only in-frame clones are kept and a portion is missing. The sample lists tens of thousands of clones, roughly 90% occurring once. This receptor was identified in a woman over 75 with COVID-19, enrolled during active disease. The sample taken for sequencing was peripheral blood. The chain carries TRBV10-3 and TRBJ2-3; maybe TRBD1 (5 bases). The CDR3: CAIRDGDSRADTQYF. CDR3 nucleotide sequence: TGTGCCATCAGGGACGGTGACAGTAGGGCAGATACGCAGTATTTT.